A selection of T cell receptor beta chains follows, all from one sample in a study of blood T cell repertoires in COVID-19. The repertoire was sequenced with immunoSEQ multiplex PCR; TCRdb's copy has only in-frame clones and lacks some. The table includes around 49,000 clones, approximately 80% detected once. The sample consisted of peripheral blood. The origin of the receptors is a woman older than 75 with COVID-19, enrolled during active disease. CDR3s leave out the opening cysteine and the closing phenylalanine or tryptophan.

len: 12
j_gene: TRBJ2-2
v_gene: TRBV9
CDR3aa: ASGEAGGAGELF

len: 13
j_gene: TRBJ2-1
v_gene: TRBV7-3
CDR3aa: ASSLGRVAGVEQF

len: 8
j_gene: TRBJ1-1
v_gene: TRBV30
CDR3aa: ALRGGEAF

len: 13
j_gene: TRBJ2-3
v_gene: TRBV29-1
CDR3aa: STGTSGSPSDTQY

len: 11
j_gene: TRBJ1-1
v_gene: TRBV6-5
CDR3aa: ASTRPMNTEAF

len: 11
j_gene: TRBJ2-1
v_gene: TRBV4-1
CDR3aa: ASSQEWRGEQF

len: 14
j_gene: TRBJ2-2
v_gene: TRBV7-3
CDR3aa: ASSLQARANTGELF

len: 13
j_gene: TRBJ2-3
v_gene: TRBV11-3
CDR3aa: ASSLEGLDTDTQY

len: 14
j_gene: TRBJ2-3
v_gene: TRBV25-1
CDR3aa: ASSDTREGLRDTQY

len: 11
j_gene: TRBJ1-1
v_gene: TRBV21-1
CDR3aa: ASSKGGGTEAF

len: 13
j_gene: TRBJ1-2
v_gene: TRBV24-1
CDR3aa: ATSSSQGAFSGYT